The next 20 T cell receptor delta chains were all read from a single sample in a study of gamma-delta chains in newborns, infants, children. TCRdb re-called the reads via CATT. The sample lists more than 9,000 delta-chain clones; about 9.4% were seen once. Sequenced sample: blood. These receptor sequences come from a child who was a newborn, infant or young child, either healthy, febrile or measles-vaccinated (not recorded which).

This clone was detected only a few times. TCRdb's protein for this DNA is that of a much larger clone and differs from the translation at residue 9, likely a read error; the protein shown is the DNA translation. The rearrangement joins TRDV2 to TRDJ1; D may be TRDD3 (5 bases). The ends were cut back, 0 bases at V and 0 bases at J, with 22 bases in the middle. In germline, CDR1 is GEAIGNYY, CDR2 EKD. The CDR3 covers 19 residues. CDR3 nucleotides: TGTGCCTGTGACACCGTACAGGGGGTCCCACGCCGGTACACCGATAAACTCATCTTT. Its protein product is CACDTVQGVPRRYTDKLIF.

This clone is judged medium-sized (0.01 to 0.1%). The V gene is TRDV2, the J gene TRDJ1, with D possibly being TRDD3 (6 bases). The germline CDR1 and CDR2 sequences are GEAIGNYY and EKD. The CDR3 loop spans 17 amino acids. Trimming cost V 3 bases and J 0 bases, with 19 bases left between them. This CDR3 reads CACDLLKNTGHTDKLIF. In nucleotides, the CDR3 is TGTGCCTGTGACCTTTTGAAAAATACTGGGCACACCGATAAACTCATCTTT.

The gene calls are TRDV2 and TRDJ3; 12 positions match TRDD3. Losses at the gene ends were 1 base for V and 0 bases for J; bases not matched to a gene: 6. Germline assignment: CDR1 GEAIGNYY and CDR2 EKD. The CDR3 spans 20 residues. The DNA of the CDR3 is TGTGCCTGTGACACGGTCGTACTGGGGGATACCTCCTGGGACACCCGACAGATGTTTTTC. It yields the protein CACDTVVLGDTSWDTRQMFF.

This clone was found a few times. The chain couples TRDV1 to TRDJ1; TRDD3 aligns across 7 bases. Germline V lookup: CDR1 TSWWSYY, CDR2 QGS. The V segment lost 0 bases and the J segment 2 bases; nucleotides outside the gene matches: 18. CDR3 size: 20 residues. CDR3 coding DNA: TGTGCTCTTGGGGAACTTCCTTACGAGTACTGGGGTCCGAGGACCGATAAACTCATCTTT. It specifies CALGELPYEYWGPRTDKLIF.

As to this clone: A far larger clone is just one base off, so this is likely a read error. Other DNA sequences of this sample code for an identical CDR3. The rearrangement joins TRDV2 to TRDJ3; 13 bases align to TRDD3. CDR3 length: 22 amino acids. Trimming at V came to 3 bases and at J to 0 bases, leaving 13 bases not matched to a gene. Germline V gene data show CDR1 as GEAIGNYY and CDR2 as EKD. In DNA, the CDR3 is TGTGCCTGTGACGCCCCCGTACTGGGGGATACGCAACGCTCCTGGGACACCCGACAGATGTTTTTC. It is translated as CACDAPVLGDTQRSWDTRQMFF.

Concerning this clone: This may come from a read error, since a much larger clone is one base off. This sample includes further DNA sequences coding for the same CDR3. This chain joins TRDV2 and TRDJ3; 13 bases are a match to TRDD3. Germline assignment: CDR1 GEAIGNYY and CDR2 EKD. V lost 1 base and J lost 0; bases outside the gene matches: 5. There are 20 residues in the CDR3. CDR3 region: CACDTVLGDTRSWDTRQMFF. As DNA, the CDR3 is TGTGCCTGTGACACTGTACTGGGGGATACGCGCTCCTGGGACACCCGACAGATGTTTTTC.

Regarding this clone: One junction end does not reproduce the germline sequence, and a read error may be involved. This sequence joins TRDV1 and TRDJ1; possibly TRDD3 for D (5 bases). The CDR3 runs to 16 residues. Germline V gives CDR1 TSWWSYY, CDR2 QGS. The CDR3 is CALEEVGALDTDKLIF. The CDR3 DNA sequence: TGTGCTCTTGAGGAAGTTGGGGCTTTGGACACCGATAAACTCATCTTT.

This clone is labeled medium-sized. The CDR3 DNA reads TGTGCCTCTAATGACGGAGACACCGATAAACTCATCTTT. Translated, it gives CASNDGDTDKLIF. This chain connects TRDV3 to TRDJ1; no firm D call. V lost 4 bases and J 0 bases, leaving 12 bases between the germline ends. Germline CDR1 is TVYSNPD and CDR2 is GDNSRS (reference sequence). The CDR3 runs 13 residues.

The sample holds a few counts of this clone. The genes are TRDV1 and TRDJ1, with no clear D. Trimming took off 0 bases at V and 6 bases at J, with 14 bases between the two ends. Germline CDR1 TSWWSYY, CDR2 QGS. CDR3 length equals 15 residues. CDR3 sequence: CALGELGTKRHKLIF. The CDR3 coding sequence is TGTGCTCTTGGGGAACTAGGAACAAAACGGCATAAACTCATCTTT.

Only a few counts were recorded for this clone. A much larger clone differs from this one at a single base, so this may be a read error. V usage is TRDV2 and J usage is TRDJ3, with 10 bases fitting TRDD3. With 3 bases clipped from V and 0 bases from J, the junction kept 16 bases outside the gene matches. This CDR3 comprises 22 residues. Germline-derived CDR1 and CDR2 are GEAIGNYY and EKD. The CDR3 reads CACDPVEGDTDISSWDTRQMFF. CDR3 sequence (DNA): TGTGCCTGTGACCCCGTCGAGGGGGATACGGATATAAGCTCCTGGGACACCCGACAGATGTTTTTC.

This clone was counted a few times. This may arise from a read error, as a much more abundant clone is one base away. This chain joins TRDV2 and TRDJ1, with a possible D match to TRDD3 (5 bases). The CDR3 extends over 15 amino acids. CDR1 GEAIGNYY and CDR2 EKD come from the germline V gene. The CDR3 DNA sequence: TGTGCCTGTGGCACCGTGGGATCACACACCGATAAACTCATCTTT. Amino acid sequence: CACGTVGSHTDKLIF.

This clone is deemed medium-sized. The CDR3 loop reads CACDTPDIGGYDSWDTRQMFF. The CDR3 DNA reads as TGTGCCTGTGACACGCCGGATATTGGGGGATACGACTCCTGGGACACCCGACAGATGTTTTTC. The chain is built from TRDV2 and TRDJ3, with 11 bases that match TRDD3. The CDR3 consists of 21 residues. Trimming at V came to 1 base and at J to 0 bases, leaving 10 bases not matched to a gene. Germline V gene lookup returns CDR1 GEAIGNYY and CDR2 EKD.

This clone appeared a few times. J is TRDJ3 and V is TRDV2, with 8 bases that match TRDD3. V lost 2 bases and J lost 2; bases outside the gene matches: 4. Germline V CDR1 and CDR2: GEAIGNYY, EKD. The CDR3 loop spans 17 amino acids. The CDR3 bases are TGTGCCTGTGACAGACTACTGGGGGCCTGGGACACCCGACAGATGTTTTTC. It translates to CACDRLLGAWDTRQMFF.

This clone turned up a few times. The chain links TRDV2 to TRDJ3; 13 bases are shared with TRDD3. The CDR3 covers 19 residues. With 2 bases clipped from V and 4 bases from J, the junction kept 7 bases outside the gene matches. Germline values: CDR1 GEAIGNYY, CDR2 EKD. CDR3 DNA sequence: TGTGCCTGTGACAAAGTACTGGGGGATACGCGGTGGGACACCCGACAGATGTTTTTC. Translation gives CACDKVLGDTRWDTRQMFF.

On this clone itself: The protein here is the DNA translation, as the TCRdb protein differs from it at residue 8. The rearrangement uses TRDV2 and TRDJ1; D is undetermined. The germline V gene encodes CDR1 GEAIGNYY and CDR2 EKD. With 0 bases removed from V and 8 bases from J, the gap between germline ends came to 18 bases. The CDR3 loop spans 15 amino acids. The DNA for the CDR3 is TGTGCCTGTGACACCGTAGGGGCTACGCTTGGCAAACTCATCTTT. This encodes CACDTVGATLGKLIF.

By its share, this clone is medium-sized (0.01 to 0.1%). Other nucleotide sequences in the sample specify the same CDR3. This chain joins TRDV2 and TRDJ3; 8 nucleotides align to TRDD3. The germline gives CDR1 GEAIGNYY, CDR2 EKD. This CDR3 is 17 amino acids long. Trimming took 0 bases from V and 0 from J; bases not matched to a gene: 0. The CDR3 reads CACDTTGGSWDTRQMFF. In DNA, the CDR3 is TGTGCCTGTGACACCACTGGGGGCTCCTGGGACACCCGACAGATGTTTTTC.

Concerning this clone: Given a much more abundant clone one base away, this may be a read error. The identical CDR3 is also encoded by other nucleotide sequences in the sample. The V gene is TRDV2, the J gene TRDJ1; 8 positions match TRDD3. Trimming took 0 bases from V and 0 from J; bases not matched to a gene: 17. Germline V lookup: CDR1 GEAIGNYY, CDR2 EKD. The CDR3 runs 20 residues. CDR3 in amino acids: CACDTVGWGTEGINTDKLIF. CDR3 in DNA: TGTGCCTGTGACACCGTCGGCTGGGGGACCGAGGGGATTAACACCGATAAACTCATCTTT.

This clone was detected only once. The junction and the germline gene differ at one end; a read error may be behind it. The V gene is TRDV2, the J gene TRDJ3; tentative D call: TRDD3 (6 bases). Germline assignment: CDR1 GEAIGNYY and CDR2 EKD. The CDR3 contains 20 residues. CDR3 protein: CACDAVRSDTPACDTRQMFF. CDR3 nucleotide sequence: TGTGCCTGTGACGCCGTACGGTCTGATACGCCGGCCTGTGACACCCGACAGATGTTTTTC.

This clone has a handful of counts. One end of the junction fails to match germline, which may point to a read error. CDR3 bases: TGTGCCTGTGACACCGTGCCCTCGCTGGGGGATACGACCGCTAAACTCATCTTT. Translating gives CACDTVPSLGDTTAKLIF. The rearrangement joins TRDV2 to TRDJ1; 12 nucleotides agree with TRDD3. CDR1 is GEAIGNYY and CDR2 is EKD in the germline V gene. CDR3 length: 18 amino acids.

A word on this clone: A junction end diverges from the germline sequence, so it may reflect a read error. The rearrangement uses TRDV2 and TRDJ1; 7 bases map to TRDD3. Germline V gives CDR1 GEAIGNYY, CDR2 EKD. CDR3 length: 16 residues. CDR3: CACDTLGASYTDKLIF. The CDR3 bases are TGTGCCTGTGACACCCTGGGGGCGTCGTACACCGATAAACTCATCTTC.